These T cell receptor beta chains were read from a single sample in a study of shared T cell receptors in the human thymus. Generated by immunoSEQ multiplex PCR, the TCRdb table keeps only in-frame clones and is missing some. The sample includes fewer than 700,000 clones, roughly 90% of them seen just once. The sample also formed part of further work on human thymus T cells.

The specimen was thymocytes. These receptors came from a boy under two years old with a congenital heart defect. Both conserved end residues are part of each CDR3. A D gene is named only where the DNA matches it firmly. Clone size is stated in some rows and not others, as once, few, many or a class when expanded.

TRBV6-5	15	-	TRBJ2-5	TRBD2	CASSPGGGGQETQYF	TGTGCCAGCAGCCCTGGCGGGGGTGGGCAAGAGACCCAGTACTTC
TRBV14	16	once	TRBJ2-7	-	CASSQGGAAGDYEQYF	TGTGCCAGCAGCCAAGGCGGAGCGGCCGGCGACTACGAGCAGTACTTC
TRBV4-3	19	-	TRBJ2-1	TRBD2	CASSHNPLTSGTSYNEQFF	TGCGCCAGCAGCCATAACCCCCTGACTAGCGGGACATCCTACAATGAGCAGTTCTTC
TRBV5-1	15	-	TRBJ1-2	-	CASSPLGGEDYGYTF	TGCGCCAGCAGCCCCCTGGGAGGGGAGGACTATGGCTACACCTTC
TRBV30	17	-	TRBJ1-5	-	CAWSVLPPGDSNQPQHF	TGTGCCTGGAGTGTACTACCACCTGGAGATAGCAATCAGCCCCAGCATTTT
TRBV4-3	14	-	TRBJ2-7	TRBD2	CASSPSGGVYEQYF	TGCGCCAGCAGCCCTAGCGGGGGGGTTTACGAGCAGTACTTC
TRBV6-6	16	once	TRBJ1-2	TRBD1	CASSFRPGQGYYGYTF	TGTGCCAGCAGTTTCCGACCCGGACAGGGCTACTATGGCTACACCTTC
TRBV13	12	-	TRBJ2-1	-	CASSRLRERQFF	TGTGCCAGCAGCCGGCTACGGGAAAGGCAGTTCTTC
TRBV18	17	-	TRBJ2-7	-	CASSPHEGYRSSYEQYF	TGTGCCAGCTCACCCCACGAGGGCTACCGGAGCTCCTACGAGCAGTACTTC
TRBV30	15	few	TRBJ1-5	TRBD1	CAWSLNRGWNQPQHF	TGTGCCTGGAGTCTGAACAGGGGATGGAATCAGCCCCAGCATTTT
TRBV27	19	-	TRBJ2-2	TRBD2	CASSPSTSGRPRGTGELFF	TGTGCCAGCAGCCCCAGTACTAGCGGGAGGCCTCGCGGCACCGGGGAGCTGTTTTTT
TRBV27	12	-	TRBJ2-7	-	CASRRHPTEQYF	TGTGCCAGCAGGCGACACCCAACCGAGCAGTACTTC
TRBV28	15	few	TRBJ1-5	-	CASSSRGHSNQPQHF	TGTGCCAGCAGTTCTCGCGGCCATAGCAATCAGCCCCAGCATTTT
TRBV12-5	14	-	TRBJ1-2	TRBD1	CASGLRDREGGYTF	TGTGCTAGTGGTTTGAGGGACAGGGAAGGTGGCTACACCTTC
TRBV18	14	-	TRBJ1-1	TRBD1	CASSRDSLYTEAFF	TGTGCCAGCTCACGGGACAGCCTATACACTGAAGCTTTCTTT
TRBV27	13	once	TRBJ2-3	-	CASRPSVQDTQYF	TGTGCCAGCAGGCCATCCGTACAGGATACGCAGTATTTT
TRBV7-2	18	-	TRBJ1-4	TRBD1	CASSPRDRGLGTNEKLFF	TGTGCCAGCAGCCCTCGGGACAGGGGGCTTGGGACTAATGAAAAACTGTTTTTT
TRBV7-2	15	-	TRBJ2-5	TRBD2	CASSRDGRGQETQYF	TGTGCCAGCTCCCGGGACGGGAGGGGCCAAGAGACCCAGTACTTC
TRBV5-1	13	-	TRBJ1-6	-	CASSLTDNSPLHF	TGCGCCAGCAGCTTGACAGATAATTCACCCCTCCACTTT
TRBV30	15	-	TRBJ1-2	-	CAWSHGRGERHGYTF	TGTGCCTGGAGTCACGGGAGGGGGGAGCGCCATGGCTACACCTTC
TRBV7-2	16	-	TRBJ2-4	TRBD2	CASSFGLAGTTNIQYF	TGTGCCAGCAGCTTCGGACTAGCGGGAACAACAAACATTCAGTACTTC
TRBV5-4	15	-	TRBJ2-1	-	CASSLMGGPYNEQFF	TGTGCCAGCAGCTTAATGGGGGGTCCCTACAATGAGCAGTTCTTC
TRBV11-2	16	-	TRBJ2-7	-	CASSFYGSPNAYEQYF	TGTGCCAGCAGCTTCTACGGGTCCCCCAACGCCTACGAGCAGTACTTC
TRBV9	15	-	TRBJ2-3	TRBD1	CASSPGTGWSDTQYF	TGTGCCAGCAGCCCTGGGACAGGGTGGTCAGATACGCAGTATTTT
TRBV27	15	-	TRBJ2-3	-	CASRPEAMVADTQYF	TGTGCCAGCAGGCCCGAGGCCATGGTGGCAGATACGCAGTATTTT
TRBV25-1	15	-	TRBJ1-1	TRBD1	CASVLGGEYDTEAFF	TGTGCCAGCGTCTTAGGGGGCGAGTACGACACTGAAGCTTTCTTT
TRBV18	17	-	TRBJ1-2	TRBD1	CASSPTVPGQGPYGYTF	TGTGCCAGCTCACCGACGGTCCCGGGACAGGGTCCCTATGGCTACACCTTC
TRBV27	15	-	TRBJ1-1	-	CASSLFGVGYTEAFF	TGTGCCAGCAGTTTATTCGGGGTAGGGTACACTGAAGCTTTCTTT
TRBV5-4	17	-	TRBJ2-1	TRBD2	CASSHPSGGAAYNEQFF	TGTGCCAGCAGTCACCCTAGCGGGGGCGCGGCCTACAATGAGCAGTTCTTC
TRBV14	16	once	TRBJ1-2	TRBD1	CASSPWTGGINYGYTF	TGTGCCAGCAGCCCCTGGACAGGGGGCATAAACTATGGCTACACCTTC
TRBV18	13	once	TRBJ2-1	TRBD2	CASSGRELAEQFF	TGTGCCAGCTCAGGGCGGGAGCTAGCTGAGCAGTTCTTC
TRBV28	14	-	TRBJ1-2	TRBD1	CASTLTGAGGGYTF	TGTGCCAGCACCTTAACAGGGGCCGGCGGGGGCTACACCTTC
TRBV7-3	13	-	TRBJ1-2	-	CASSLKLDYGYTF	TGTGCCAGCAGCTTAAAACTTGACTATGGCTACACCTTC
TRBV6-5	15	-	TRBJ2-1	TRBD2	CASSYSGRLYNEQFF	TGTGCCAGCAGTTATAGCGGGCGGTTATACAATGAGCAGTTCTTC
TRBV4-3	15	-	TRBJ2-1	TRBD2	CASSQAGTSGNEQFF	TGCGCCAGCAGCCAAGCCGGGACTAGCGGCAATGAGCAGTTCTTC
TRBV11-3	15	-	TRBJ1-1	-	CASSPRAGENTEAFF	TGTGCCAGCAGCCCCCGCGCGGGAGAAAACACTGAAGCTTTCTTT
TRBV29-1	12	-	TRBJ1-1	TRBD1	CSVRGKGTEAFF	TGCAGCGTCAGGGGGAAGGGCACTGAAGCTTTCTTT
TRBV2	12	-	TRBJ2-7	-	CASSEWRGEQYF	TGTGCCAGCAGTGAATGGAGAGGCGAGCAGTACTTC
TRBV19	17	once	TRBJ2-3	TRBD2	CASSRHSGPGAADTQYF	TGTGCCAGTAGTAGACATAGCGGGCCCGGGGCGGCAGATACGCAGTATTTT
TRBV11-3	15	-	TRBJ1-2	TRBD1	CASSLGDRVGRGYTF	TGTGCCAGCAGCTTGGGGGACAGGGTCGGCCGCGGCTACACCTTC
TRBV27	16	-	TRBJ2-7	-	CASRTSISGQPYEQYF	TGTGCCAGCAGGACTTCGATCTCAGGACAGCCCTACGAGCAGTACTTC
TRBV28	16	-	TRBJ2-7	TRBD1	CASSRDREREWNEQYF	TGTGCCAGCTCCCGGGACAGGGAACGGGAGTGGAACGAGCAGTACTTC
TRBV4-3	16	-	TRBJ2-7	-	CASSQADRDSDYEQYF	TGCGCCAGCAGCCAGGCAGACCGGGACTCAGATTACGAGCAGTACTTC
TRBV12-5	13	-	TRBJ2-5	TRBD1	CASAPDRGETQYF	TGTGCTAGTGCCCCGGACAGGGGAGAGACCCAGTACTTC
TRBV11-1	15	-	TRBJ2-7	TRBD1	CASSHDRGASYEQYF	TGTGCCAGCAGCCACGACAGGGGAGCTTCCTACGAGCAGTACTTC
TRBV14	20	-	TRBJ2-6	TRBD1	CASSQVGVRGRTEGANVLTF	TGTGCCAGCAGCCAAGTGGGTGTCAGGGGGCGCACAGAGGGGGCCAACGTCCTGACTTTC
TRBV9	15	-	TRBJ2-3	TRBD2	CASSVRLASTDTQYF	TGTGCCAGCAGCGTAAGACTAGCGAGCACAGATACGCAGTATTTT
TRBV10-3	13	-	TRBJ2-1	-	CAISPGNYNEQFF	TGTGCCATCAGTCCAGGCAATTACAATGAGCAGTTCTTC
TRBV2	16	few	TRBJ2-3	TRBD2	CASKETSGREPDTQYF	TGTGCCAGCAAAGAGACTAGCGGGAGAGAGCCAGATACGCAGTATTTT
TRBV27	15	-	TRBJ2-1	TRBD2	CASRTGTSGKYEQFF	TGTGCCAGCAGGACCGGGACTAGCGGGAAATATGAGCAGTTCTTC
TRBV29-1	15	-	TRBJ2-3	TRBD2	CSARTRFDSADTQYF	TGCAGCGCCAGGACTAGATTTGATTCCGCAGATACGCAGTATTTT